Shown below are 5 T cell receptor beta chains from a single sample sequenced in a study of early T cells in non-severe SARS-CoV-2 infection. TCRdb independently ran MiXCR on the 5' RACE reads; one entry per CDR3 protein. The sample holds around 57,000 distinct CDR3 sequences, 6.2% seen once. Sequenced: whole blood. The receptors were gathered from an adult who was a healthcare worker with PCR-confirmed SARS-CoV-2 infection or an uninfected control (not recorded which).

The J gene is TRBJ2-5, the V gene TRBV5-4; TRBD2 aligns across 8 bases. V shed 4 bases and J 5 bases; nucleotides not matched to a gene: 10. The CDR3 runs 15 residues. CDR1 SGHNT and CDR2 YYREEE come from the germline V gene (reference sequence). CDR3 sequence: CASSPEGTRGETQYF. The CDR3 DNA sequence: TGTGCCAGCAGCCCGGAGGGGACTAGGGGCGAGACCCAGTACTTC.

In this sample, this clonotype turned up many times. This chain joins TRBV20-1 and TRBJ2-7; 10 nucleotides match TRBD2. CDR1 is DFQATT, CDR2 SNEGSKA, per germline (reference sequence). This CDR3 is built from 13 residues. The CDR3 nucleotides read TGCAGCGTAGCGGGGGGCGCAACCTACGAGCAGTACTTC. Amino acids: CSVAGGATYEQYF.

This clonotype showed up just a few times. The chain combines TRBV5-1 with TRBJ2-5, with a tentative D call TRBD2 (5 bases). The V end was cut by 2 bases, the J end by 5 bases, with 16 bases between. The CDR3 length is 15 residues. Germline values: CDR1 SGHRS, CDR2 YFSETQ. Here the CDR3 DNA reads TGCGCCAGCAGCTTCGGGGTAACTCTACGCGAGACCCAGTACTTC. Its translation is CASSFGVTLRETQYF.

This clonotype was observed many times. The chain employs TRBV5-1 and TRBJ1-1; possibly TRBD1 for D (5 bases). CDR3 length: 13 amino acids. CDR1 is SGHRS and CDR2 is YFSETQ in the germline V gene. The ends were cut back, 3 bases at V and 8 bases at J, with 14 bases in the middle. The CDR3 sequence is CASSSGRRGEAFF. CDR3 nucleotides: TGCGCCAGCAGCTCGGGGCGAAGGGGAGAAGCTTTCTTT. The variable domain in full, with the rest retrieved from reference TRBV5-1 and TRBJ1-1, is KAGVTQTPRYLIKTRGQQVTLSCSPISGHRSVSWYQQTPGQGLQFLFEYFSETQRNKGNFPGRFSGRQFSNSRSEMNVSTLELGDSALYLCASSSGRRGEAFFGQGTRLTVV.

This clonotype was seen more than once but under ten times. The chain recombines TRBV28 with TRBJ2-6; 7 bases match TRBD1. The CDR3 is made up of 17 amino acids. CDR1 is MDHEN, CDR2 SYDVKM, per germline. The ends lost 4 bases at V and 0 bases at J; junction bases unmatched: 6. The CDR3 DNA is TGTGCCAGCAGTTACCCCAGGGACAGCTCTGGGGCCAACGTCCTGACTTTC. It translates to CASSYPRDSSGANVLTF.